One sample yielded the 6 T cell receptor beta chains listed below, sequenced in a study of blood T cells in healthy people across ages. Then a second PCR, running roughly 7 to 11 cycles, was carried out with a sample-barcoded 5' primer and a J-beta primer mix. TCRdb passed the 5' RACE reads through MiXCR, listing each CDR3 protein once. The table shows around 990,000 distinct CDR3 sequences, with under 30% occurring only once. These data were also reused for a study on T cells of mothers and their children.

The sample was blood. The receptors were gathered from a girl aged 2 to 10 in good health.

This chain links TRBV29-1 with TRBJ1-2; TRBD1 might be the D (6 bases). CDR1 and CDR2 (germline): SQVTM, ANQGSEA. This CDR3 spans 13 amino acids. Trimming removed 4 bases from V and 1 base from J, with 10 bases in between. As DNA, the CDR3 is TGCAGCGTTGTTACGGACAGTAACTATGGCTACACCTTC. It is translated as CSVVTDSNYGYTF.

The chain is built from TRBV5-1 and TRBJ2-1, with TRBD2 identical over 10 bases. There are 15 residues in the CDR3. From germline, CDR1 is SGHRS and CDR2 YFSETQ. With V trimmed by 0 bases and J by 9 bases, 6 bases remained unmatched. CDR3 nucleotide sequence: TGCGCCAGCAGCTTGGCCAGCGGGGGGGTAGCTGAGCAGTTCTTC. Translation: CASSLASGGVAEQFF.

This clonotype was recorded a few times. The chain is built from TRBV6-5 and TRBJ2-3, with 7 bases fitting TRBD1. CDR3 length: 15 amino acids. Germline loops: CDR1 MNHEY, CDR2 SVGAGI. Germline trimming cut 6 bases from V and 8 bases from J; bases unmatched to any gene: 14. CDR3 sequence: CASSIGTAYEGTQYF. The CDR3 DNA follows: TGTGCCAGCAGCATCGGGACAGCTTACGAGGGTACGCAGTATTTT.

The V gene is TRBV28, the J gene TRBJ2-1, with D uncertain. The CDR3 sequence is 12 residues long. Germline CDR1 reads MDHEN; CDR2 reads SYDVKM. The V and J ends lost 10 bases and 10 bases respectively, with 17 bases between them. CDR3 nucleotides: TGTGCCACCGCCCCTAGACCTACGGAGCAGTTCTTC. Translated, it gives CATAPRPTEQFF.

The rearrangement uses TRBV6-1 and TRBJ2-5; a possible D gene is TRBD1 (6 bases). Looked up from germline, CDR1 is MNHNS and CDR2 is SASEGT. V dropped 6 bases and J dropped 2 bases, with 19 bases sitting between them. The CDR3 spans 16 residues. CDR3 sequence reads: CASRKTGSPQQETQYF. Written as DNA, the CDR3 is TGTGCCAGCAGGAAGACAGGTTCTCCCCAACAAGAGACCCAGTACTTC.

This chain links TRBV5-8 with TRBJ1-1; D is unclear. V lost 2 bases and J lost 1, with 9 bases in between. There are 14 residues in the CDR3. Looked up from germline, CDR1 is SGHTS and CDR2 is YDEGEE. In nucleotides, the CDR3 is TGTGCCAGCAGCTTCGCCGGCACGAACACTGAAGCTTTCTTT. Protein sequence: CASSFAGTNTEAFF.